One and the same sample provided the 3 T cell receptor beta chains below, sequenced in a study of T cell changes during pregnancy in multiple sclerosis (dated by TCRdb to about 2019). Library preparation used the immunoSEQ multiplex PCR assay. Entries here come from immuneACCESS through TCRdb and include only in-frame sequences with V and J called. Some clones fail to appear in such tables; in the studies checked, an unresolved V gene covers under half of the shortfall, and the cause of the remainder is unknown. The sample has fewer than 60,000 clones on record, over 80% of them singletons. Approximately 0.6% of the sample lies in the top ten. The starting material was CD4+ T cells from peripheral blood mononuclear cells, obtained after pregnancy. The receptor source for this set is a female donor with multiple sclerosis, enrolled in a pregnancy study.

The chain uses TRBV18 and TRBJ2-2; a weak D match, TRBD1 (5 bases). V lost 3 bases and J lost 1, with 9 bases in between. Germline CDR1 is KGHSH and CDR2 is LQKENI. The CDR3 spans 15 residues. Here the CDR3 reads CASSPVQGNTGELFF. Here the CDR3 DNA reads TGTGCCAGCTCACCCGTTCAGGGGAACACCGGGGAGCTGTTTTTT.

The chain combines TRBV7-2 with TRBJ1-6; D might be TRBD1 (6 bases). Germline loops: CDR1 SGHTA, CDR2 FQGNSA. There are 15 residues in the CDR3. Between the trimmed V and J ends, which lost 0 bases and 10 bases, there was a span of 13 bases. The DNA for the CDR3 is TGTGCCAGCAGCTTAGCGGCAGGGGAGGGGTCACCCCTCCACTTT. Protein product: CASSLAAGEGSPLHF.

A note on this clone: The sample carries other DNA sequences with the same CDR3. The chain couples TRBV7-3 to TRBJ1-2, with D possibly TRBD1 on 5 matching bases. Trimming took 5 bases from V and 8 from J, leaving 15 bases between them. The CDR3 runs 13 residues. Germline V gives CDR1 SGHTA, CDR2 FQGTGA. In DNA form, the CDR3 reads TGTGCCAGCAGCCTCGGGGGAGGGTACGGCTACACCTTC. Its protein is CASSLGGGYGYTF. Full variable domain (rest looked up from reference TRBV7-3 and TRBJ1-2): GAGVSQTPSNKVTEKGKYVELRCDPISGHTALYWYRQSLGQGPEFLIYFQGTGAADDSGLPNDRFFAVRPEGSVSTLKIQRTERGDSAVYLCASSLGGGYGYTFGSGTRLTVV.